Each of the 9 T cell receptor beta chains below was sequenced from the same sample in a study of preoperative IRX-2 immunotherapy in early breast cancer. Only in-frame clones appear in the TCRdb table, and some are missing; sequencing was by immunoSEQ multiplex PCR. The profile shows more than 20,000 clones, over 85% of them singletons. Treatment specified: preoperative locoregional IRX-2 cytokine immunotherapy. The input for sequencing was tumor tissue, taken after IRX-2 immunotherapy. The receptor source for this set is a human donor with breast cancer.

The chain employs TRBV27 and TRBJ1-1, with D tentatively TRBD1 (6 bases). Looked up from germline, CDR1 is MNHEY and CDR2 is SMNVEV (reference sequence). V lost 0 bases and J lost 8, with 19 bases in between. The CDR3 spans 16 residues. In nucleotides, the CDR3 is TGTGCCAGCAGTTTATCAGGAGCCGGGACACATAACGAAGCTTTCTTT. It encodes CASSLSGAGTHNEAFF.

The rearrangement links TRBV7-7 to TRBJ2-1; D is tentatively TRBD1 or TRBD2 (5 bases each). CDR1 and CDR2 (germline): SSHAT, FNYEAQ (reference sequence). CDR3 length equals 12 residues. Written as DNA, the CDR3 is TGTGCTACCCGAGGGCCAGGGCATGAGCAGTTCTTC. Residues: CATRGPGHEQFF. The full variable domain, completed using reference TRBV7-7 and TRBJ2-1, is GAGVSQSPRYKVTKRGQDVTLRCDPISSHATLYWYQQALGQGPEFLTYFNYEAQPDKSGLPSDRFSAERPEGSISTLTIQRTEQRDSAMYRCATRGPGHEQFFGPGTRLTVL.

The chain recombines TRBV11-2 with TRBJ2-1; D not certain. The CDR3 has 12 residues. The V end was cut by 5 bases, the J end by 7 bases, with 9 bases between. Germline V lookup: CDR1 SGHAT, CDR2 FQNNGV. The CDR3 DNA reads TGTGCCAGCAGCCCGATTCGGAATGAGCAGTTCTTC. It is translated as CASSPIRNEQFF.

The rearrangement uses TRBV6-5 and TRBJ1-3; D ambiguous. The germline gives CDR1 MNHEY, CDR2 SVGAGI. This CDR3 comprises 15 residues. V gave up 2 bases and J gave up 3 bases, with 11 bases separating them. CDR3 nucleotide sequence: TGTGCCAGCAGTTACCGGAGCGGGTATGGAAACACCATATATTTT. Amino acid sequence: CASSYRSGYGNTIYF.

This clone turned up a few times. The CDR3 DNA reads as TGTGCCAGCAGCGTAGAACAGGGGGCGTTCGACGAGCAGTACTTC. Translating it yields CASSVEQGAFDEQYF. The chain carries TRBV9 and TRBJ2-7; 9 bases are a match to TRBD1. Germline V lookup: CDR1 SGDLS, CDR2 YYNGEE. The CDR3 extends over 15 amino acids. The V and J ends lost 0 bases and 5 bases, in that order; junction bases with no gene match: 6.

CDR3 protein: CASSQGTGWQLFF. The CDR3 DNA sequence: TGCGCCAGCAGCCAAGGAACAGGGTGGCAACTGTTTTTT. The rearrangement joins TRBV4-1 to TRBJ1-4; possible D gene TRBD1, 6 bases. CDR1 and CDR2 (germline): MGHRA, YSYEKL. The CDR3 is made up of 13 amino acids. V was pared by 1 base and J by 12 bases, with 12 bases between.

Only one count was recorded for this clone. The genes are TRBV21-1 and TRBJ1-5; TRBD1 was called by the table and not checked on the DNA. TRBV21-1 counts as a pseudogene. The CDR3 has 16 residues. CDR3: CASSRMTGGYFQPQHF. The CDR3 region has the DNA TGTGCCAGCAGTAGAATGACAGGGGGCTACTTTCAGCCCCAGCATTTT.

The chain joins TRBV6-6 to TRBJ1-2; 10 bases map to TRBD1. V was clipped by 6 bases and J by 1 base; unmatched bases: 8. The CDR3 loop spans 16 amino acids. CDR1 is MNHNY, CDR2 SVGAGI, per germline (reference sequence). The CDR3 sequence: CASSSGTGAINYGYTF. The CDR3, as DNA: TGTGCCAGCAGCTCCGGGACAGGGGCGATTAACTATGGCTACACCTTC.

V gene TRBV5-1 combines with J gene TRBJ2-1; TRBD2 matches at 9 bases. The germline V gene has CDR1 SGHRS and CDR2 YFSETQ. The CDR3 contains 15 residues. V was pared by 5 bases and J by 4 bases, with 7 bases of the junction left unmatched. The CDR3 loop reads CASRQLAGEYNEQFF. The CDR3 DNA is TGCGCCAGCAGGCAACTAGCGGGCGAGTACAATGAGCAGTTCTTC.